Following are 14 T cell receptor beta chains from one sample sequenced in a study of CD8 T cells in Susac syndrome. After extraction with the RNeasy kit, roughly 0.45 to 1 ug of the RNA was reverse transcribed using random hexamers. TCRdb recomputed calls from the immunoSEQ multiplex PCR reads with MiXCR, one row per CDR3 protein. Here the sample spans 70,000 to 100,000 distinct CDR3 sequences, about 96% being singletons. The sequencing sample was made of CD8+ T cells from PBMCs. The receptors originated from a human donor with Susac syndrome.

V usage is TRBV5-1 and J usage is TRBJ1-4; D not resolved. CDR1 SGHRS and CDR2 YFSETQ come from the germline V gene. V was trimmed by 2 bases and J by 0 bases, leaving 8 bases between them. The CDR3 covers 15 residues. The CDR3 DNA follows: TGCGCCAGCAGCTTCGAGGATGCAACTAATGAAAAACTGTTTTTT. This gives the protein CASSFEDATNEKLFF.

This chain uses TRBV9 with TRBJ1-2, with 7 bases fitting TRBD1. Germline trimming cut 2 bases from V and 8 bases from J; bases unmatched to any gene: 3. Germline CDR1 and CDR2: SGDLS and YYNGEE. This CDR3 is built from 12 residues. The CDR3 coding sequence is TGTGCCAGCAGCGTCGGAGGGGGCGGCTACACCTTC. This sequence encodes CASSVGGGGYTF.

This chain links TRBV5-6 with TRBJ1-1, with D tentatively TRBD1 (6 bases). The V end lost 0 bases, the J end lost 4 bases, and 19 bases lay between the germline ends. The CDR3 runs 17 residues. Germline CDR1 is SGHDT and CDR2 is YYEEEE. This CDR3 reads CASSLATFRGPATEAFF. The CDR3 DNA reads TGTGCCAGCAGCTTGGCAACGTTCAGGGGTCCGGCCACTGAAGCTTTCTTT.

This chain links TRBV4-2 with TRBJ2-1, with TRBD2 matching over 7 bases. Germline assignment: CDR1 LGHNA and CDR2 YNFKEQ. The junction had 9 bases not matched to a gene; V was cut back by 4 bases and J by 3 bases. The CDR3 totals 16 residues. CDR3 DNA sequence: TGTGCCAGCAGCCCAAGGAATGGCGGGGGCTACAATGAGCAGTTCTTC. Its protein is CASSPRNGGGYNEQFF.

J is TRBJ2-7 and V is TRBV14; D is unclear. Germline assignment: CDR1 SGHDN and CDR2 FVKESK. This CDR3 is built from 15 residues. V lost 3 bases, J lost 3 bases, and 15 bases lay in between. CDR3 amino acids: CASSQATKKLYEQYF. CDR3 DNA sequence: TGTGCCAGCAGCCAGGCCACCAAAAAACTCTACGAGCAGTACTTC.

The V and J genes are TRBV20-1 and TRBJ2-5; the D is unclear. The CDR3 extends over 12 amino acids. V lost 4 bases to trimming and J lost 0 bases, with 6 bases between them. CDR1 is DFQATT and CDR2 is SNEGSKA in the germline V gene (reference sequence). The CDR3 loop is CSAIRDQETQYF. In nucleotides, the CDR3 is TGCAGTGCTATTCGGGACCAAGAGACCCAGTACTTC.

V and J are TRBV7-9 and TRBJ2-7, with 9 bases aligning to TRBD1. From germline, CDR1 is SEHNR and CDR2 FQNEAQ (reference sequence). CDR3 length: 14 amino acids. V was clipped by 5 bases and J by 2 bases; unmatched bases: 4. The CDR3 DNA is TGTGCCAGCAGCCCCCGGGACAGGGCCTACGAGCAGTACTTC. Amino acid sequence: CASSPRDRAYEQYF.

The chain links TRBV20-1 to TRBJ1-1; D is perhaps TRBD1 (6 bases). The CDR3 has 13 amino acids. Trimming took off 3 bases at V and 4 bases at J, with 12 bases between the two ends. Germline lookup yields CDR1 DFQATT and CDR2 SNEGSKA (reference sequence). CDR3 amino acids: CSASPGASTEAFF. DNA of the CDR3: TGCAGTGCTAGTCCGGGGGCGAGCACTGAAGCTTTCTTT.

This chain connects TRBV12-3 or TRBV12-4 to TRBJ1-6, with 7 bases fitting TRBD1. The CDR3 has 15 amino acids. The V and J ends lost 0 bases and 6 bases, in that order; junction bases with no gene match: 2. The CDR3 loop reads CASSLARDSNSPLHF. The CDR3, as DNA: TGTGCCAGCAGTTTAGCGAGGGACAGTAATTCACCCCTCCACTTT.

The CDR3 here is CSVTTGGETEAFF. In DNA, the CDR3 is TGCAGCGTTACTACAGGGGGCGAAACTGAAGCTTTCTTT. The V and J genes are TRBV29-1 and TRBJ1-1; 9 nucleotides line up with TRBD1. This CDR3 has 13 amino acids. Germline loops: CDR1 SQVTM, CDR2 ANQGSEA. V was clipped by 5 bases and J by 5 bases; unmatched bases: 6.

The chain recombines TRBV7-9 with TRBJ2-6; D not certain. The germline gives CDR1 SEHNR, CDR2 FQNEAQ (reference sequence). The V end was cut by 4 bases, the J end by 4 bases, with 17 bases between. The CDR3 covers 17 residues. This CDR3 reads CASSSSIGLQGANVLTF. In DNA, the CDR3 is TGTGCCAGCAGCTCCTCAATCGGGTTACAGGGGGCCAACGTCCTGACTTTC.

This clonotype was seen once. The chain links TRBV12-3 or TRBV12-4 to TRBJ1-6; 8 bases align to TRBD1. The junction had 5 bases not matched to a gene; V was cut back by 4 bases and J by 9 bases. This CDR3 comprises 14 residues. CDR3 DNA: TGTGCCAGCAGTTCGGACAGGGAGGTTTCACCCCTCCACTTT. Amino acid sequence: CASSSDREVSPLHF.

V is TRBV20-1 and J is TRBJ1-2; D remains ambiguous. Germline lookup yields CDR1 DFQATT and CDR2 SNEGSKA (reference sequence). The CDR3 totals 13 residues. V lost 3 bases and J 3 bases, leaving 11 bases between the germline ends. CDR3 residues: CSARRGIDYGYTF. CDR3 coding DNA: TGCAGTGCTAGGCGCGGGATCGACTATGGCTACACCTTC.

The chain carries TRBV30 and TRBJ1-1, with a tentative D call TRBD1 (6 bases). Germline V gives CDR1 GTSNPN, CDR2 SVGIG (reference sequence). Trimming left V 8 bases short and J 1 base short, with 14 bases between. CDR3 size: 13 residues. CDR3 nucleotides: TGTGCCAGTGCGACAGGAGCGAACACTGAAGCTTTCTTT. Its protein product is CASATGANTEAFF.